What follows describes a single T cell receptor (beta chain). Its antigen is currently not known. No quality values exist for individual bases; no much larger clone is one base distant. This entry comes from a study of blood T cell repertoires in COVID-19 (dated by TCRdb to the early 2020s). Turning to the overall study: Samples covering the acute and convalescent phases of COVID-19 were provided by collaborators in the United States, Italy and Spain. The samples were drawn from the first 160 participants of the ongoing ImmuneRACE study and from 1,254 subjects provided by 6 global collaborators. Where HLA class I and class II types were available, the types were taken from metadata supplied by the sample provider, not from assay-based typing. The repertoires were made available in a free public database intended to serve as a resource for research on the immune response to SARS-CoV-2. The sample metadata nearly always contained a de-identified subject ID, COVID-19 status, age in years and sex. The prospective study material was composed of cDNA or gDNA derived from T cells, B-cell-depleted T cells, or PBMCs. The dataset comprised deeply sampled blood TCRbeta repertoires from subjects exposed to, actively infected with, or recovered from COVID-19. Study-wide conclusions, independent of this receptor: Clinical and demographic metadata were provided uncurated, with the amount varying by source and participant.

The immunoSEQ Assay, a bias-controlled multiplex PCR, was used to amplify TCRbeta CDR3 regions from genomic DNA. In the original analysis: Within the assay, amplification of reference gene primers was used to estimate how many nucleated cells each sample contained. To quantify the absolute abundance of each unique TCRbeta CDR3 rearrangement, sequence reads were collapsed and filtered. For each sample, productive Simpson clonality was calculated as the square root of Simpson's diversity index over productive rearrangements. This is the immuneACCESS table as TCRdb keeps it, with only in-frame sequences that have V and J called. A part of the clones is gone; compared with another copy, unresolved V genes explain less than half, and the rest is unexplained. D and trimming were read from the DNA, whereas the V and J calls and clone size are those reported in that table. The sample table lists about 250,000 clones, approximately 88% of them with a count of one. The ten largest account for over 2.5% of the sample.

Participants in the prospective study were enrolled through a virtual design, were aged roughly 18 to 100 years, and lived in 24 United States geographic areas. In the prospective study, cohorts were assigned on the basis of participant-reported clinical history obtained from a screening survey and a study questionnaire. A participant counted as exposed if, within 2 weeks of entering the study, that participant had been in contact with someone who had a PCR-confirmed or clinician-diagnosed COVID-19 case. In the prospective study, whole blood, serum and a nasopharyngeal or oropharyngeal swab were collected from each participant by mobile phlebotomists. Participants in the prospective study had the option to provide additional blood draws and questionnaires over a roughly 2-month period. Before DNA extraction, prospective study blood samples were shipped either frozen or at room temperature. V trim: 3 bases; J trim: 4 bases; unmatched bases: 3. CDR1 and CDR2, per the germline V gene (reference sequence), are PRHDT and FYEKMQ. The CDR3 contains 14 residues, cysteine and valine counted. The read is trimmed to its CDR3 DNA, 42 bases read in frame from base 1.

This sequence was found in a woman in her 40s who had been exposed to COVID-19. The sequenced sample was PBMCs or T cells enriched from blood (not recorded which). The chain links TRBV13 with TRBJ2-7; the central 10 bases match TRBD1. The CDR3 region reads CASSFRQGAYEQYV. DNA sequence: TGTGCCAGCAGCTTCAGACAGGGGGCGTACGAGCAGTACGTC.